This TCR beta chain is from a study of T cell repertoires in cytomegalovirus infection. Only a few counts were recorded for this clonotype. Its antigen remains unidentified. Broader study findings: Across the ex vivo response, the dominant clonotypes were HLA-C-restricted CMV-specific TCR beta clonotypes.

TCRdb called the reads again in MiXCR, with one record for every CDR3 protein. The data show approximately 150,000 distinct CDR3 sequences, 17% seen once. Sequences were obtained from CD8+ T cells from PBMCs. The receptor was derived from a human donor in good health (CMV status not recorded). Some clones in this sample may be carry-over from other donors' samples.

CDR3 sequence: CASSQDLPQVANEKLFF. The DNA of the CDR3 is TGTGCCAGCAGCCAAGATCTACCCCAGGTCGCTAATGAAAAACTGTTTTTT. The chain is built from TRBV14 and TRBJ1-4; no clear D gene. The CDR3 covers 17 residues. Germline V gene sequence: CDR1 SGHDN, CDR2 FVKESK. The ends were cut back, 0 bases at V and 3 bases at J, with 14 bases in the middle. The full variable domain, rest sourced from reference TRBV14 and TRBJ1-4, is EAGVTQFPSHSVIEKGQTVTLRCDPISGHDNLYWYRRVMGKEIKFLLHFVKESKQDESGMPNNRFLAERTGGTYSTLKVQPAELEDSGVYFCASSQDLPQVANEKLFFGSGTQLSVL.